A selection of T cell receptor beta chains follows, all from one sample in a study of CD8 T cells in ankylosing spondylitis. TCRdb fed the 5' RACE reads into MiXCR, producing one record per CDR3 protein. Seen here are about 500,000 distinct CDR3 sequences, approximately 5.3% observed once, and the top ten hold roughly 3.5%. Sequencing was done on a sample of blood, either unsorted or a sorted T cell fraction (not recorded which). These receptors were obtained from a male donor with ankylosing spondylitis. The CDR3 runs from the conserved cysteine through the conserved F or W. Fields, in order: V gene, J gene, CDR3 protein.

V gene: TRBV7-9
J gene: TRBJ2-3
CDR3 protein: CASSPGTTSTDTQYF

V gene: TRBV7-9
J gene: TRBJ1-6
CDR3 protein: CASSALDWTSSPLHF

V gene: TRBV11-3
J gene: TRBJ2-5
CDR3 protein: CASSLDGGSGTQYF

V gene: TRBV4-1
J gene: TRBJ2-1
CDR3 protein: CASSQVHSGDPNEQFF

V gene: TRBV4-1
J gene: TRBJ2-3
CDR3 protein: CASSRTSGAVDTQYF

V gene: TRBV7-9
J gene: TRBJ1-2
CDR3 protein: CASSRVSQGSHGYTF

V gene: TRBV5-1
J gene: TRBJ2-3
CDR3 protein: CASSSRLAGGSGLGDTQYF

V gene: TRBV24-1
J gene: TRBJ1-2
CDR3 protein: CATSERQNNGYTF

V gene: TRBV11-2
J gene: TRBJ2-1
CDR3 protein: CASSFGVLGYNEQFF

V gene: TRBV7-9
J gene: TRBJ2-4
CDR3 protein: CASSAPGENIQYF

V gene: TRBV20-1
J gene: TRBJ1-1
CDR3 protein: CSARAGSDTEAFF

V gene: TRBV20-1
J gene: TRBJ2-7
CDR3 protein: CSASVDSIYEQYF

V gene: TRBV20-1
J gene: TRBJ1-3
CDR3 protein: CSARKGGSGNTIYF

V gene: TRBV5-1
J gene: TRBJ1-1
CDR3 protein: CASSLLEGTTEAFF

V gene: TRBV11-3
J gene: TRBJ2-4
CDR3 protein: CASSLRGGENIQYF

V gene: TRBV6-2/TRBV6-3
J gene: TRBJ2-3
CDR3 protein: CASSNRLAASSTDTQYF

V gene: TRBV6-6
J gene: TRBJ2-3
CDR3 protein: CASADSPGDTQYF

V gene: TRBV7-9
J gene: TRBJ2-5
CDR3 protein: CASSPPGGETQYF

V gene: TRBV7-9
J gene: TRBJ2-7
CDR3 protein: CASSSTSGGKYEQYF

V gene: TRBV7-9
J gene: TRBJ2-6
CDR3 protein: CASSYRGVPGANVLTF

V gene: TRBV29-1
J gene: TRBJ2-1
CDR3 protein: CSVIDSGHWTNEQFF

V gene: TRBV12-3/TRBV12-4
J gene: TRBJ2-2
CDR3 protein: CASRVSGELFF

V gene: TRBV5-1
J gene: TRBJ2-7
CDR3 protein: CASSADGYEQYF